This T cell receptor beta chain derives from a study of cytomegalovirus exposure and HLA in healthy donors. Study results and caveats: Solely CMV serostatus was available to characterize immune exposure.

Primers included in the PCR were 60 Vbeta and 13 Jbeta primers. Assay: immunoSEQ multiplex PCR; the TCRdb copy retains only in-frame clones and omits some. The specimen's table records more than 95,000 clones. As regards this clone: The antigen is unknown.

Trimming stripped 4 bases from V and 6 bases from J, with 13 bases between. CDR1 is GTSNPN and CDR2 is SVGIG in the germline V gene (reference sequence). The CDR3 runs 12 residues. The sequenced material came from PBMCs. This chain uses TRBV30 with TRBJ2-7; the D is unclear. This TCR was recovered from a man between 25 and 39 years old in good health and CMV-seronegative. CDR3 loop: CAWTSSSLEQYF. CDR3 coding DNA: TGTGCCTGGACGAGCTCCTCCCTCGAGCAGTACTTC.